This T cell receptor beta chain came from a study of blood T cell repertoires in COVID-19. Per the original data handling: Amplification from reference gene primers served as the basis for estimated nucleated cell counts. Only in-frame clones appear in the TCRdb table, and some are missing; sequencing was by immunoSEQ multiplex PCR. V and J calls and clone size come straight from that table; D and trimming were deduced from the DNA. The sample lists approximately 90,000 clones, over 70% occurring once. The CDR3 loop spans 16 amino acids. V was shortened by 4 bases and J by 2 bases, with 12 bases between the two germline ends. Germline V CDR1 and CDR2: MGHRA, YSYEKL.

V and J are TRBV4-1 and TRBJ2-6, with D possibly matching TRBD1 (5 bases). The material sequenced was peripheral blood. The TCR originated in a man aged 80 or over with active or convalescent COVID-19. CDR3 DNA: TGCGCCAGCAGCCCGCAAGGGGTCACTGGGGCCAACGTCCTGACTTTC. This sequence encodes CASSPQGVTGANVLTF.